The clone carrying this T cell receptor (beta chain) appeared a single time. Time point noted: persistent/refractory GD, antithyroid drugs over 5 years with positive TRAb. With RNA extracted from PBMCs as input, the TCR library was made. This record comes from a study of regulatory T cells in long-lasting Graves disease. V trimming: 8 bases; J trimming: 2 bases; junction bases outside the gene matches: 15. Looked up from germline, CDR1 is SNHLY and CDR2 is FYNNEI. This CDR3 spans 17 amino acids. HTBI primers from iRepertoire and Arm-PCR of CDR3 regions yielded the TCR beta libraries. TCRdb fed the multiplex PCR reads into MiXCR, producing one record per CDR3 protein. The repertoire holds about 470,000 distinct CDR3 sequences, with approximately 21% as singletons.

V is TRBV2 and J is TRBJ2-3; 8 nucleotides match TRBD2. The clonotype was recovered from a female donor with Graves disease. Specimen: peripheral blood mononuclear cells (PBMCs), collected when the disease was refractory, from a patient treated with antithyroid drugs. DNA of the CDR3: TGTGCCAGCGGAGGTCTGAGTAGCGGGGTATACACAGATACGCAGTATTTT. It translates to CASGGLSSGVYTDTQYF.